This T cell receptor beta chain came from a study of blood T cell repertoires in COVID-19. At the level of the study: PBMCs, B-cell-depleted T cells, or T cells provided the cDNA or gDNA that made up the material.

Using immunoSEQ multiplex PCR, the repertoire was profiled, and TCRdb retains in-frame clones only, with some absent. The sample has around 620,000 clones, approximately 90% seen once; the top ten hold over 0.2%. Trimming removed 6 bases at V and 1 base at J, with 10 bases between. Looked up from germline, CDR1 is SNHLY and CDR2 is FYNNEI. The CDR3 is 14 residues long. The source material was peripheral blood. The J gene is TRBJ1-5, the V gene TRBV2; no clear D. This TCR came from a woman aged 18-29 years with acute or convalescent COVID-19. Written as DNA, the CDR3 is TGTGCCAGCAGGAGCCCCGGGAGCAATCAGCCCCAGCATTTT. Residues: CASRSPGSNQPQHF.